This T cell receptor beta chain was documented in a study of radiotherapy plus CTLA-4 blockade in lung cancer. Focal radiation and CTLA-4 blockade (ipilimumab) were tested in chemo-refractory metastatic non-small-cell lung cancer patients. Germline assignment: CDR1 MNHEY and CDR2 SVGAGI. The CDR3 runs 13 residues. V dropped 5 bases and J dropped 0 bases, with 6 bases sitting between them. Measured with immunoSEQ multiplex PCR; TCRdb has only the in-frame clones, and not every one. The repertoire holds approximately 80,000 clones, with less than 85% as singletons. Overall study results and limits: Clones derived from tumor TCRs expanded in blood after radiotherapy plus ipilimumab. With interferon-beta, early dynamics of blood T cell clones were reported to best predict response.

About this clone: The antigen remains unidentified.

This specimen consisted of peripheral blood, obtained from a patient treated with radiotherapy plus ipilimumab. The J gene is TRBJ2-3, the V gene TRBV6-5; D is unclear. This sequence originates from a human donor with non-small cell lung cancer who had stable disease on radiotherapy plus ipilimumab. The CDR3 loop is CASSRDSTDTQYF. The CDR3 DNA reads TGTGCCAGCAGTCGCGACAGCACAGATACGCAGTATTTT.